One sample yielded the 31 T cell receptor beta chains listed below, sequenced in a study of CD8+CD57+ T cells in acquired aplastic anemia. The template used for profiling TCR beta VDJ and CDR3 was genomic DNA. TCRdb re-called the reads through MiXCR, storing one row per CDR3 protein. The repertoire holds about half a million distinct CDR3 sequences, with around a third as singletons. Patients sequenced had flow cytometry evidence of CD8+CD57+ cell expansion. The sequencing sample was made of sorted CD4+, CD8+, or CD8+CD57+ T cells (not recorded which) from PBMCs. The source of these receptors is a human donor with aplastic anemia.

This clonotype was seen repeatedly, ten times or more. V usage is TRBV19 and J usage is TRBJ2-7; D remains unclear. The CDR3 covers 13 residues. CDR1 and CDR2 (germline): LNHDA, SQIVND (reference sequence). The V end was cut by 3 bases, the J end by 6 bases, with 12 bases between. DNA for the CDR3: TGTGCCAGTAGTATCGGGTCCCTCGGCGAGCAGTACTTC. It translates to CASSIGSLGEQYF.

Note on this clonotype: Being one base from a much bigger clone, this may be a read error. This rearrangement joins TRBV9 to TRBJ1-1; D call uncertain. The CDR3 consists of 12 residues. V shed 1 base and J shed 6 bases, with 7 bases lying between them. Germline lookup yields CDR1 SGDLS and CDR2 YYNGEE. Written as DNA, the CDR3 is TGTGCCAGCAGCGTAACAGAGGCTGAAGCTTTCTTT. Translation: CASSVTEAEAFF.

In its sample, this clonotype was seen once. V gene TRBV28 combines with J gene TRBJ1-2, with TRBD1 matching 11 bases. The CDR3 has 13 amino acids. From germline, CDR1 is MDHEN and CDR2 SYDVKM. V was clipped by 8 bases and J by 4 bases; unmatched bases: 3. DNA of the CDR3: TGTGCCAGCTGGGACAGGGGGGTCTATGGCTACACCTTC. This codes for CASWDRGVYGYTF.

This clonotype was counted ten times or more. The rearrangement joins TRBV20-1 to TRBJ2-7, with 11 positions matching TRBD2. Per the germline V gene, CDR1 is DFQATT and CDR2 is SNEGSKA (reference sequence). CDR3 length: 12 residues. The junction had 6 bases not matched to a gene; V was cut back by 4 bases and J by 10 bases. CDR3 protein: CSATALAGVQYF. The CDR3 DNA is TGCAGTGCTACTGCACTAGCGGGAGTACAGTACTTC.

This rearrangement joins TRBV20-1 to TRBJ2-3; D is uncertain. Deletions cut 8 bases from V and 2 bases from J, with 11 bases between. There are 12 residues in the CDR3. Germline V gene sequence: CDR1 DFQATT, CDR2 SNEGSKA (reference sequence). The CDR3 loop is CSPVGNTDTQYF. The CDR3 DNA follows: TGCAGTCCGGTGGGGAACACAGATACGCAGTATTTT.

This clonotype was counted many times. The chain combines TRBV10-3 with TRBJ2-2, with 9 bases fitting TRBD2. Germline V gives CDR1 ENHRY, CDR2 SYGVKD. Unmatched junction bases numbered 3, after V lost 7 bases and J lost 3 bases. The CDR3 is 14 amino acids. Written as DNA, the CDR3 is TGTGCCATCAAGGCTAGCGGGGACACCGGGGAGCTGTTTTTT. Translating it yields CAIKASGDTGELFF.

Concerning this clonotype itself: Given a much more abundant clone one base away, this may be a read error. This chain connects TRBV10-3 to TRBJ1-3, with a possible D match to TRBD1 (5 bases). The CDR3 sequence is 14 residues long. CDR1 is ENHRY, CDR2 SYGVKD, per germline. The CDR3 reads CAISERGSGDTIYF. CDR3 DNA sequence: TGTGCCATCAGTGAACGGGGGTCTGGAGACACCATATATTTT.

This chain uses TRBV10-2 with TRBJ1-5; maybe TRBD1 (5 bases). The CDR3 contains 14 residues. V was pared by 6 bases and J by 4 bases, with 13 bases between. Germline assignment: CDR1 WSHSY and CDR2 SAAADI. CDR3 DNA: TGCGCCAGCAGCTGGGGGGGGGAAAATCAGCCCCAGCATTTT. The encoded protein is CASSWGGENQPQHF.

The chain uses TRBV10-1 and TRBJ1-3; D gene ambiguous. The CDR3 runs 13 residues. In germline, CDR1 is WNHNN, CDR2 SYGVQD (reference sequence). The V and J ends lost 6 bases and 1 base respectively, with 7 bases between them. The CDR3 DNA reads TGCGCCAGCAGAGAAGGTTCTGGAAACACCATATATTTT. Protein: CASREGSGNTIYF.

The sample holds a few counts of this clonotype. The chain has TRBV29-1 and TRBJ1-4; 10 bases are a match to TRBD1. The germline CDR1 and CDR2 sequences are SQVTM and ANQGSEA. V dropped 4 bases and J dropped 6; count of bases not matched to a gene: 5. This CDR3 is built from 14 residues. CDR3 bases: TGCAGCGTTGCTATTGGGACAGGGGATGAAAAACTGTTTTTT. This encodes CSVAIGTGDEKLFF.

This clonotype has at least ten counts. The chain combines TRBV10-3 with TRBJ1-4; no definite D call. V was clipped by 4 bases and J by 5 bases, with 5 bases between them. Per germline, CDR1 ENHRY and CDR2 SYGVKD. The CDR3 is 12 amino acids. CDR3 sequence: CAISGPNEKLFF. CDR3 nucleotides: TGTGCCATCAGTGGACCAAATGAAAAACTGTTTTTT.

This clonotype was counted at least ten times. The chain carries TRBV29-1 and TRBJ2-7; D is perhaps TRBD2 (5 bases). With 7 bases removed from V and 0 bases from J, the gap between germline ends came to 16 bases. This CDR3 has 14 amino acids. Per the germline V gene, CDR1 is SQVTM and CDR2 is ANQGSEA. Here the CDR3 reads CSAVLATRSYEQYF. In DNA form, the CDR3 reads TGCAGCGCTGTGCTAGCTACCCGCTCCTACGAGCAGTACTTC.

CDR3 DNA sequence: TGTGCCAGCAGCCTACAGGGGGCAGGGAGCGGCTACACCTTC. Encoded protein: CASSLQGAGSGYTF. The gene calls are TRBV7-7 and TRBJ1-2; 9 bases line up with TRBD1. From germline, CDR1 is SSHAT and CDR2 FNYEAQ (reference sequence). V gave up 5 bases and J gave up 8 bases; unmatched junction bases: 9. The CDR3 sequence is 14 residues long.

This clonotype was detected only a few times. This chain uses TRBV20-1 with TRBJ2-3; D gene ambiguous. CDR1 and CDR2 (germline): DFQATT, SNEGSKA (reference sequence). The CDR3 loop spans 15 amino acids. Trimming stripped 5 bases from V and 0 bases from J, with 15 bases between. CDR3 region: CSAVLGSTSTDTQYF. CDR3 nucleotides: TGCAGTGCTGTCTTAGGCAGTACTAGCACAGATACGCAGTATTTT.

This clonotype appeared many times. This chain uses TRBV19 with TRBJ1-4, with a possible D match to TRBD1 (5 bases). Germline-derived CDR1 and CDR2 are LNHDA and SQIVND (reference sequence). V lost 10 bases and J lost 12, with 21 bases in between. The CDR3 runs 13 residues. This chain's CDR3 is CATTPARGGELFF. As DNA, the CDR3 is TGTGCCACAACTCCCGCTCGCGGAGGGGAACTGTTTTTT.

This clonotype was detected many times. V and J are TRBV29-1 and TRBJ2-1; perhaps TRBD1 as D (6 bases). CDR1 and CDR2 (germline): SQVTM, ANQGSEA. The length of the CDR3 is 14 residues. With 7 bases removed from V and 3 bases from J, the gap between germline ends came to 16 bases. The CDR3 loop is CSALRTDLYNEQFF. CDR3 sequence (DNA): TGCAGCGCCCTGAGGACAGACCTCTACAATGAGCAGTTCTTC.

This clonotype appeared many times. The genes are TRBV29-1 and TRBJ2-1, with TRBD1 identical over 7 bases. The CDR3 has 14 amino acids. In germline, CDR1 is SQVTM, CDR2 ANQGSEA. CDR3 coding DNA: TGCAGTTCGGGACGGACAGGCATTTACAATGAGCAGTTCTTC. This translates into CSSGRTGIYNEQFF.

Regarding this clonotype: A much bigger clone sits one base away, suggesting this may be a read error. The V call is TRBV12-3 or TRBV12-4, the J call TRBJ2-5; either TRBD1 or TRBD2 may fit D (5 bases each). The ends were cut back, 5 bases at V and 3 bases at J, with 10 bases in the middle. The length of the CDR3 is 13 residues. In nucleotides, the CDR3 is TGTGCCAGCAGTAAGAGAGGGGAAGAGACCCAGTACTTC. This gives the protein CASSKRGEETQYF.

The rearrangement uses TRBV11-3 and TRBJ2-2; D gene unclear. V was shortened by 0 bases and J by 7 bases, with 6 bases between the two germline ends. CDR3 size: 13 residues. The germline V gene encodes CDR1 SGHNT and CDR2 YENEEA. The DNA of the CDR3 is TGTGCCAGCAGCTTAGAAGGCAGCGGGGAGCTGTTTTTT. Residues: CASSLEGSGELFF.

The chain uses TRBV2 and TRBJ2-1, with D perhaps being TRBD1 or TRBD2 (6 bases each). The ends were cut back, 8 bases at V and 5 bases at J, with 16 bases in the middle. Germline V gene lookup returns CDR1 SNHLY and CDR2 FYNNEI. There are 14 residues in the CDR3. CDR3 sequence reads: CASARGAANNEQFF. The DNA for the CDR3 is TGTGCCAGCGCGAGGGGGGCGGCCAACAATGAGCAGTTCTTC. The entire variable domain, with the rest obtained from reference TRBV2 and TRBJ2-1, is as follows: EPEVTQTPSHQVTQMGQEVILRCVPISNHLYFYWYRQILGQKVEFLVSFYNNEISEKSEIFDDQFSVERPDGSNFTLKIRSTKLEDSAMYFCASARGAANNEQFFGPGTRLTVL.

This clonotype has a count of ten or more. V usage is TRBV20-1 and J usage is TRBJ2-3; no definite D call. CDR1 DFQATT and CDR2 SNEGSKA come from the germline V gene (reference sequence). Trimming left V 3 bases short and J 0 bases short, with 10 bases between. There are 14 residues in the CDR3. CDR3: CSARSVRSTDTQYF. CDR3 DNA: TGCAGTGCTAGGTCGGTCAGAAGCACAGATACGCAGTATTTT.

There are a few counts of this clonotype. This may be a read error: a much more frequent sequence differs by one nucleotide. The gene calls are TRBV6-1 and TRBJ1-1, with 7 nucleotides matching TRBD1. Germline V lookup: CDR1 MNHNS, CDR2 SASEGT. The J segment lost 1 base and the V segment lost 6 bases, leaving 5 bases of the junction unmatched. The CDR3 length is 14 residues. CDR3 nucleotide sequence: TGTGCCAGCAGGAGCGGACAGGCGAACACTGAAGCTTTCTTT. It codes for CASRSGQANTEAFF.

This clonotype was seen only a few times. The chain employs TRBV12-3 or TRBV12-4 and TRBJ2-1, with unresolved D. V was clipped by 5 bases and J by 0 bases, with 11 bases between them. The CDR3 is made up of 15 amino acids. The CDR3 here is CASSPTVSSYNEQFF. CDR3 sequence (DNA): TGTGCCAGCAGTCCGACGGTTAGCTCCTACAATGAGCAGTTCTTC.

The chain links TRBV10-3 to TRBJ1-2; the match to TRBD1 covers 7 bases. CDR3 length: 16 residues. The germline gives CDR1 ENHRY, CDR2 SYGVKD. V shed 0 bases, J shed 6 bases, and the junction held 10 bases outside the gene matches. The CDR3: CAISESRQGSMNGYTF. The DNA of the CDR3 is TGTGCCATCAGTGAGTCGAGACAGGGAAGCATGAATGGCTACACCTTC.

A single count supports this clonotype. A much bigger clone sits one base away, suggesting this may be a read error. The CDR3 protein is CAGNGLAGKNEQFF. The CDR3 DNA reads TGTGCCGGTAATGGACTAGCGGGGAAAAATGAGCAGTTCTTC. The rearrangement joins TRBV19 to TRBJ2-1, with TRBD2 identical over 12 bases. CDR1 and CDR2 from the germline V gene are LNHDA and SQIVND (reference sequence). CDR3 length: 14 residues. V was pared by 11 bases and J by 7 bases, with 9 bases of the junction left unmatched.

Remarks on this clonotype: A read error may be the cause here, since a much bigger clone is one base away. The chain links TRBV19 to TRBJ1-1, with D perhaps TRBD1 (6 bases). The CDR3 runs to 14 residues. Trimming removed 5 bases from V and 6 bases from J, with 16 bases in between. CDR1 and CDR2 from the germline V gene are LNHDA and SQIVND (reference sequence). The CDR3 DNA reads TGTGCCAGTAGTCAACAGGGTTTAGACGCTGAAGCTTTCTTT. It codes for CASSQQGLDAEAFF.

In this sample, this clonotype turned up a few times. V is TRBV20-1 and J is TRBJ2-1; TRBD2 agrees at 7 bases. The germline gives CDR1 DFQATT, CDR2 SNEGSKA (reference sequence). The junction had 7 bases not matched to a gene; V was cut back by 5 bases and J by 0 bases. This CDR3 spans 15 amino acids. In nucleotides, the CDR3 is TGCAGTGCTCGTAGCGGGTCTAGCTCCTACAATGAGCAGTTCTTC. Amino acid sequence: CSARSGSSSYNEQFF.

This clonotype was counted only a few times. Compared with germline, one end of the junction differs, possibly owing to a read error. The chain joins TRBV10-1 to TRBJ2-2; 7 bases line up with TRBD1. This CDR3 comprises 16 residues. In germline, CDR1 is WNHNN, CDR2 SYGVQD (reference sequence). The CDR3 nucleotides read TGTGCCAGCATTAGGGGGCATACAGGGTACACCGGGGAGCTGTTTTTT. This translates into CASIRGHTGYTGELFF.

The rearrangement joins TRBV3-1 to TRBJ2-2; D is perhaps TRBD2 (5 bases). The V end lost 4 bases, the J end lost 4 bases, and 16 bases lay between the germline ends. Germline lookup yields CDR1 LGHDT and CDR2 YNNKEL (reference sequence). This CDR3 has 16 amino acids. The CDR3 DNA sequence: TGTGCCAGCAGCCCAGACACTAGGTCCTTCACCGGGGAGCTGTTTTTT. Translated, it gives CASSPDTRSFTGELFF.

The CDR3 bases are TGCAGTGCTAGAGAATGGGACAGGGGGCCCCGGGAGCTGTTTTTT. It specifies CSAREWDRGPRELFF. This chain links TRBV20-1 with TRBJ2-2; 12 bases align to TRBD1. J lost 9 bases, V lost 0 bases, and 5 bases had no gene match. The CDR3 runs to 15 residues. CDR1 DFQATT and CDR2 SNEGSKA come from the germline V gene (reference sequence).

This clonotype was recorded a few times. The V gene is TRBV2, the J gene TRBJ1-5; D gene ambiguous. V was shortened by 5 bases and J by 2 bases, with 16 bases between the two germline ends. The length of the CDR3 is 16 residues. The germline V gene has CDR1 SNHLY and CDR2 FYNNEI. The chain's CDR3 is CASSLRTPGGNQPQHF. The CDR3 bases are TGTGCCAGCAGTTTGCGGACCCCGGGCGGCAATCAGCCCCAGCATTTT. Full variable domain (rest looked up from reference TRBV2 and TRBJ1-5): EPEVTQTPSHQVTQMGQEVILRCVPISNHLYFYWYRQILGQKVEFLVSFYNNEISEKSEIFDDQFSVERPDGSNFTLKIRSTKLEDSAMYFCASSLRTPGGNQPQHFGDGTRLSIL.